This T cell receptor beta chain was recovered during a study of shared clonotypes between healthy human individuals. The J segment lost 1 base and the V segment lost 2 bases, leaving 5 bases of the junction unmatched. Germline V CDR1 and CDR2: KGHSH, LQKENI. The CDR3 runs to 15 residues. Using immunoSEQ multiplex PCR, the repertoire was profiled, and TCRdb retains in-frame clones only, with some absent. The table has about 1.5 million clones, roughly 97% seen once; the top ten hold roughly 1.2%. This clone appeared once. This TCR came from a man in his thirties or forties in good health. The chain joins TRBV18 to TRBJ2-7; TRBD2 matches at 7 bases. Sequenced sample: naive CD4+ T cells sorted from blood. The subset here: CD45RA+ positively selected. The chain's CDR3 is CASSPVGGSSYEQYF. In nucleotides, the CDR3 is TGTGCCAGCTCACCAGTTGGCGGGAGTTCCTACGAGCAGTACTTC.